Below, 10 T cell receptor beta chains from the same sample are listed, as sequenced in a study of blood T cell repertoires in COVID-19. The data were produced by immunoSEQ multiplex PCR, yet TCRdb's version contains in-frame clones alone and is incomplete. Here the sample spans nearly 400,000 clones, 85% to 90% being singletons. The sample consisted of PBMCs or T cells enriched from blood (not recorded which). Receptor source: a woman aged 25 to 39 who had recovered from COVID-19.

The J gene is TRBJ2-2, the V gene TRBV3-1 (or the pseudogene TRBV3-2), with D possibly being TRBD1 (6 bases). Per germline, CDR1 LGHDT and CDR2 YNNKEL (reference sequence). CDR3 length: 18 amino acids. V lost 0 bases and J lost 3, with 17 bases in between. The CDR3 sequence is CASSQDGIIQGYTGELFF. The CDR3 region has the DNA TGTGCCAGCAGCCAAGATGGTATAATACAGGGATACACCGGGGAGCTGTTTTTT.

This rearrangement joins TRBV7-2 to TRBJ1-2; no reliable D call. Deletions cut 1 base from V and 3 bases from J, with 15 bases between. The CDR3 runs to 16 residues. Germline V gene lookup returns CDR1 SGHTA and CDR2 FQGNSA. The CDR3 DNA reads TGTGCCAGCAGCTTAGATGGGCGGACTGGGGACTATGGCTACACCTTC. Protein: CASSLDGRTGDYGYTF. Full variable domain (missing parts from reference TRBV7-2 and TRBJ1-2): GAGVSQSPSNKVTEKGKDVELRCDPISGHTALYWYRQSLGQGLEFLIYFQGNSAPDKSGLPSDRFSAERTGGSVSTLTIQRTQQEDSAVYLCASSLDGRTGDYGYTFGSGTRLTVV.

The chain recombines TRBV24-1 with TRBJ2-1, with 8 bases aligning to TRBD2. Germline assignment: CDR1 KGHDR and CDR2 SFDVKD. The junction had 16 bases not matched to a gene; V was cut back by 7 bases and J by 6 bases. This CDR3 is built from 17 residues. CDR3 in DNA: TGTGCCACCAGATCACAGGGCCCCAGCGGGAGTCCCAATGAGCAGTTCTTC. Translated, it gives CATRSQGPSGSPNEQFF.

Only a few counts were recorded for this clone. CDR3 sequence reads: CASSVAGEGNTIYF. DNA for the CDR3: TGTGCCAGCAGCGTAGCAGGGGAAGGAAACACCATATATTTT. The V gene is TRBV9, the J gene TRBJ1-3, with TRBD1 as a possible D gene (6 bases). This CDR3 contains 14 residues. Germline values: CDR1 SGDLS, CDR2 YYNGEE. V lost 0 bases and J lost 4, with 8 bases in between.

About this clone itself: Other DNA variants within this sample encode the same CDR3. V usage is TRBV4-1 and J usage is TRBJ1-1; D gene unclear. The CDR3 covers 14 residues. Trimming cost V 0 bases and J 1 base, with 6 bases left between them. Germline V lookup: CDR1 MGHRA, CDR2 YSYEKL. CDR3 loop: CASSQDSPNTEAFF. The CDR3 nucleotides are TGCGCCAGCAGCCAAGACAGTCCGAACACTGAAGCTTTCTTT.

The chain carries TRBV10-3 and TRBJ1-2; 7 bases match TRBD1. The CDR3 length is 13 residues. The V gene end was trimmed by 3 bases and the J gene end by 7 bases; junction bases not matched to a gene: 5. The germline gives CDR1 ENHRY, CDR2 SYGVKD. The CDR3 region is CAISERQGFGYTF. As DNA, the CDR3 is TGTGCCATCAGTGAAAGACAGGGTTTTGGCTACACCTTC.

The chain combines TRBV3-1 (or the pseudogene TRBV3-2) with TRBJ2-7, with D tentatively TRBD2 (5 bases). The CDR3 sequence is 13 residues long. Germline-derived CDR1 and CDR2 are LGHDT and YNNKEL (reference sequence). V was clipped by 2 bases and J by 6 bases, with 11 bases between them. The CDR3, as DNA: TGTGCCAGCAGCCAAACGGCCCGGGGCGAGCAGTACTTC. It is translated as CASSQTARGEQYF.

This chain connects TRBV7-2 to TRBJ1-4; tentatively, D is TRBD1 (5 bases). V lost 4 bases and J lost 2, with 14 bases in between. The germline CDR1 and CDR2 sequences are SGHTA and FQGNSA. This CDR3 comprises 16 residues. CDR3 coding DNA: TGTGCCAGCAGCTCTGGGACTTCGGGGACTAATGAAAAACTGTTTTTT. This codes for CASSSGTSGTNEKLFF.

The chain joins TRBV18 to TRBJ1-3; D call uncertain. Germline V gene data show CDR1 as KGHSH and CDR2 as LQKENI. The CDR3 runs 17 residues. Trimming stripped 1 base from V and 7 bases from J, with 20 bases between. The CDR3, as DNA: TGTGCCAGCTCACCACTCGGTACGGGATTAAACGTTAACACCATATATTTT. It yields the protein CASSPLGTGLNVNTIYF.

The rearrangement joins TRBV4-1 to TRBJ2-5; 8 bases map to TRBD2. V was clipped by 2 bases and J by 5 bases; unmatched bases: 7. There are 15 residues in the CDR3. Per germline, CDR1 MGHRA and CDR2 YSYEKL. The CDR3 is CASSQQGPGGETQYF. CDR3 in DNA: TGCGCCAGCAGCCAACAAGGACCGGGGGGGGAGACCCAGTACTTC.